These T cell receptor beta chains were read from a single sample in a study of blood T cell repertoires in COVID-19. Clones were read by immunoSEQ multiplex PCR, and TCRdb kept only the in-frame ones, dropping some. Counted here are approximately 90,000 clones, 82% occurring once; the ten biggest clones make up approximately 1.3%. Sequences were obtained from peripheral blood. The receptors shown here come from a woman at least 80 years old with acute or convalescent COVID-19. The CDR3 runs from the conserved cysteine through the conserved F or W. Each record gives: J gene, D gene, clone size, V gene, CDR3 DNA, CDR3 protein. A D gene is named only where the DNA matches it firmly. Rows may omit the clone size; those that give it use once, few, many or a size class.

>TRBJ2-7|TRBD2|NA|TRBV7-2
TGTGCCAGCAGCTCTACTAGCGGGAGCCCCTACGAGCAGTACTTC
CASSSTSGSPYEQYF
>TRBJ2-7|NA|once|TRBV15
TGTGCCACCAGCAGAGATCGCAATGTTGCTGGGAGTTCCTACGAGCAGTACTTC
CATSRDRNVAGSSYEQYF
>TRBJ1-5|TRBD1|NA|TRBV28
TGTGCCAGCGAACAGGGGGGTGGCAATCAGCCCCAGCATTTT
CASEQGGGNQPQHF
>TRBJ2-3|TRBD1|NA|TRBV28
TGTGCCAGCAGTTCAGGACAGGGGGCGGGCGGGGGCACAGATACGCAGTATTTT
CASSSGQGAGGGTDTQYF
>TRBJ2-3|TRBD2|NA|TRBV3-1/TRBV3-2
TGTGCCAGCAGCCAAAGAAGGACTAGCGGGGGCACAGATACGCAGTATTTT
CASSQRRTSGGTDTQYF
>TRBJ2-6|NA|NA|TRBV7-2
TGTGCCAGCAGCTTATCAAGGACAGCTCGCTCTGGGGCCAACGTCCTGACTTTC
CASSLSRTARSGANVLTF
>TRBJ2-7|TRBD1|NA|TRBV28
TGTGCCAGCAGTTCGGGACAGGTATTCTACGAGCAGTACTTC
CASSSGQVFYEQYF
>TRBJ1-5|NA|NA|TRBV5-1
TGCGCCAGCAGCTTGGGAGGTGATAGCAATCAGCCCCAGCATTTT
CASSLGGDSNQPQHF
>TRBJ2-5|NA|NA|TRBV12-3/TRBV12-4
TGTGCCAGCAGTTTCATAGGGGAAGAGACCCAGTACTTC
CASSFIGEETQYF
>TRBJ2-1|NA|NA|TRBV10-2
TGCGCCAGCAAAAGAGGAGATGAGCAGTTCTTC
CASKRGDEQFF
>TRBJ2-1|TRBD1|NA|TRBV11-3
TGTGCCAGCAGCTCAACAACAGGGGGCTCCTACAATGAGCAGTTCTTC
CASSSTTGGSYNEQFF
>TRBJ1-1|NA|NA|TRBV19
TGTGCCAGTAGTACCCGGGCCGGAGGGGACACTGAAGCTTTCTTT
CASSTRAGGDTEAFF
>TRBJ2-6|NA|NA|TRBV7-9
TGTGCCAGCAGCTTAGATGACTACCCTGGGGCCAACGTCCTGACTTTC
CASSLDDYPGANVLTF
>TRBJ2-1|TRBD2|NA|TRBV9
TGTGCCAGCAGCGTAGGACTAGCTGGGCTTGGGAGCTCCTACAATGAGCAGTTCTTC
CASSVGLAGLGSSYNEQFF
>TRBJ2-5|TRBD2|once|TRBV9
TGTGCCAGCAGCGTAGGGGCTAGCGGGAGTGGGGAGACCCAGTACTTC
CASSVGASGSGETQYF
>TRBJ2-7|NA|NA|TRBV5-4
TGTGCCAGCAGCCGAATTGAAGGGCCGGGGAACGAGCAGTACTTC
CASSRIEGPGNEQYF
>TRBJ2-6|NA|NA|TRBV15
TGTGCCACTAAACTCTCTGGGGCCAACGTCCTGACTTTC
CATKLSGANVLTF
>TRBJ2-7|NA|NA|TRBV10-3
TGTGCCATCAGTGAGTCGGGGCGTTCCTACGAGCAGTACTTC
CAISESGRSYEQYF
>TRBJ1-1|NA|NA|TRBV30
TGTGCCTGGAGTTTTAGGGGAAGGACTGAAGCTTTCTTT
CAWSFRGRTEAFF
>TRBJ2-5|TRBD1|NA|TRBV29-1
TGCAGCGTCCTAGACAGGGGGGAGACCCAGTACTTC
CSVLDRGETQYF
>TRBJ1-2|NA|NA|TRBV10-1
TGCGCCAGCAGTGAGTCCGCGGGGAAGGGCTACACCTTC
CASSESAGKGYTF
>TRBJ1-2|TRBD1|NA|TRBV6-5
TGTGCCAGCAGTTACTCGAGCACAGGGGGAATCGGTGGCTACACCTTC
CASSYSSTGGIGGYTF
>TRBJ1-1|TRBD1|few|TRBV5-6
TGTGCCAGCAGCGAATTTTTAGACAGGGGCTGGGCTGAAGCTTTCTTT
CASSEFLDRGWAEAFF
>TRBJ1-1|NA|NA|TRBV28
TGTGCCAGCACCGACCTAGATAGAGCTTTCTTT
CASTDLDRAFF
>TRBJ2-3|TRBD2|NA|TRBV11-3
TGTGCCAGCAGCTTGGGACTAGCGGACACAGATACGCAGTATTTT
CASSLGLADTDTQYF
>TRBJ1-2|NA|NA|TRBV5-5
TGTGCCAGCAGCTTACTTCAGGGCCTCAACTATGGCTACACCTTC
CASSLLQGLNYGYTF
>TRBJ1-2|NA|NA|TRBV6-5
TGTGCCAGCAGTTACACGGACTCTAACTATGGCTACACCTTC
CASSYTDSNYGYTF